The rows below give T cell receptor beta chains drawn from one sample of a study of T-cell memory formation after mild COVID-19. Each CDR3 protein gets one entry after TCRdb re-called the 5' RACE reads with MiXCR. Of about 600,000 distinct CDR3 sequences in the sample, less than 25% were seen once. Sequencing input: PBMCs or a T cell subset sorted from them (not recorded which). These receptors were obtained from an adult woman who had mild COVID-19 (a few samples of this study predate the infection). Cell type and time point are not known. Each CDR3 is given with its conserved first and last residue. The D gene is left open where the match is weak. Some rows mark clone size as missing; the rest say once, few, many or name a class of expanded clone.

>TRBJ1-2|NA|TRBV4-3|few
TGCGCCAGCAGCCAAGAAGGGTTCGCTAACTATGGCTACACCTTC
CASSQEGFANYGYTF
>TRBJ2-5|TRBD2|TRBV30|few
TGTGCCTGGAGTAGGGCTAGCGGGGGGGCGTACTTC
CAWSRASGGAYF
>TRBJ2-3|NA|TRBV20-1|many
TGCAGTGCTCAAACCCCTAGGGGCACAGATACGCAGTATTTT
CSAQTPRGTDTQYF
>TRBJ2-2|NA|TRBV4-2|NA
TGTGCCAGCAGCCAAGATCTCGGAGAGTTTGACGGGGAGCTGTTTTTT
CASSQDLGEFDGELFF
>TRBJ2-1|TRBD1|TRBV6-1|many
TGTGCCAGCAGTTCAGTCCAGGGGGCGAGCAATGAGCAGTTCTTC
CASSSVQGASNEQFF
>TRBJ2-7|NA|TRBV19|few
TGTGACCCCCTCGGGGGAGGTCCCTACGAGCAGTACTTC
CDPLGGGPYEQYF
>TRBJ2-1|NA|TRBV20-1|few
TGCAGTGCTAGAGATCGGCCCCATGAGCAGTTCTTC
CSARDRPHEQFF
>TRBJ2-1|TRBD1|TRBV24-1|few
TGTGCCACCAGTTCCTCCGGGACAGGGTCCTACAATGAGCAGTTCTTC
CATSSSGTGSYNEQFF
>TRBJ2-1|TRBD2|TRBV4-3|few
TGCGCCAGCAGCCAATTAGCGGGCGTCTCCTACAATGAGCAGTTCTTC
CASSQLAGVSYNEQFF
>TRBJ2-6|NA|TRBV29-1|few
TGCAGCGCTACACCGCTCGACTCTGGGGCCAACGTCCTGACTTTC
CSATPLDSGANVLTF
>TRBJ2-7|NA|TRBV27|few
TGTGCCAGCAGTTTATACGCGGACAGTACTTTCTACGAGCAGTACTTC
CASSLYADSTFYEQYF
>TRBJ2-7|TRBD2|TRBV11-2|many
TGTGCCAGCAGCAATCTAGCGGGAGGTACCTACGAGCAGTACTTC
CASSNLAGGTYEQYF
>TRBJ1-5|NA|TRBV4-1|NA
TGCGCCAGCAGCCAAGTCAGGGTGGGCAATCAGCCCCAGCATTTT
CASSQVRVGNQPQHF
>TRBJ2-3|NA|TRBV12-3/TRBV12-4|many
TGTGCCAGCAGTCGTAACACAGATACGCAGTATTTT
CASSRNTDTQYF
>TRBJ1-2|NA|TRBV6-5|NA
TGTGCCAGCAGTTACTCGCAGACAGGACCGGTGGGCTACACCTTC
CASSYSQTGPVGYTF